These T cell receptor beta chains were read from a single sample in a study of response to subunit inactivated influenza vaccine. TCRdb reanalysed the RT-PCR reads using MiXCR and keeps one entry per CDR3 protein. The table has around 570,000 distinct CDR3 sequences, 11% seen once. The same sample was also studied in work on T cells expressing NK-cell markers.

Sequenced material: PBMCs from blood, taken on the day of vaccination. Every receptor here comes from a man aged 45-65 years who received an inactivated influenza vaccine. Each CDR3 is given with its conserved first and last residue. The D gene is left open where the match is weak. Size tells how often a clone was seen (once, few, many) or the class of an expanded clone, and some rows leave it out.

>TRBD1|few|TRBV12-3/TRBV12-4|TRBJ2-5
CASSQPGQGMTQYF
TGTGCCAGCAGTCAACCGGGACAGGGGATGACCCAGTACTTC
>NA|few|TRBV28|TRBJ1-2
CALRGVRGYTF
TGTGCTCTTAGAGGGGTTAGAGGCTACACCTTC
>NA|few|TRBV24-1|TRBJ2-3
CATSGLTAGSTDTQYF
TGTGCCACCAGTGGTTTGACAGCGGGTTCCACAGATACGCAGTATTTT
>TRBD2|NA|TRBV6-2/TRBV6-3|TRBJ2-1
CARKLAGVNEQFF
TGTGCCAGGAAACTAGCGGGAGTCAATGAGCAGTTCTTC
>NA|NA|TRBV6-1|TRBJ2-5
CATMGGLRGGKETQYF
TGTGCCACCATGGGTGGGTTGAGAGGAGGGAAAGAGACCCAGTACTTC
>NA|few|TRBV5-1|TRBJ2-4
CASSLDGSGNIQYF
TGCGCCAGCAGCTTGGACGGGTCCGGAAACATTCAGTACTTC
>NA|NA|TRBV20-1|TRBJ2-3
CSATRMAGAGTDTQYF
TGCAGTGCTACGAGAATGGCGGGGGCCGGCACAGATACGCAGTATTTT
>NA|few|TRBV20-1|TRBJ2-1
CSAISGHESSYNEQFF
TGCAGTGCTATTTCAGGACACGAATCCTCCTACAATGAGCAGTTCTTC
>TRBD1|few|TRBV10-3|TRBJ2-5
CATGQGQETQYF
TGTGCCACCGGACAGGGACAAGAGACCCAGTACTTC
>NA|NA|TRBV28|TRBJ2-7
CASSFSVRVLEQYF
TGTGCCAGCAGTTTCTCAGTCAGGGTCCTCGAGCAGTACTTC
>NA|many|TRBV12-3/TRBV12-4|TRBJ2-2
CASSLDLATGELFF
TGTGCCAGCAGTTTAGACCTAGCGACCGGGGAGCTGTTTTTT
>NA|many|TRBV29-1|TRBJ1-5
CSVETGYNQPQHF
TGCAGCGTTGAAACAGGGTACAATCAGCCCCAGCATTTT
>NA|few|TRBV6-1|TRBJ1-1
CASSTRGGNTEAFF
TGTGCCAGCAGTACACGCGGAGGCAACACTGAAGCTTTCTTT
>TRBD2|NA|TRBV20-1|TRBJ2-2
CSAREKGLDLTGELFF
TGCAGTGCTAGAGAAAAGGGACTAGACCTCACCGGGGAGCTGTTTTTT
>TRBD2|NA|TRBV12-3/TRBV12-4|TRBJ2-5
CASRSGLAGGETQYF
TGTGCCAGCAGATCAGGACTAGCGGGCGGAGAGACCCAGTACTTC
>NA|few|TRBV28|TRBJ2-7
CASSLDGESYEQYF
TGTGCCAGCAGTTTGGATGGGGAGTCCTACGAGCAGTACTTC
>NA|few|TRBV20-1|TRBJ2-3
CSVGRGTDTQYF
TGCAGTGTCGGCAGGGGCACAGATACGCAGTATTTT
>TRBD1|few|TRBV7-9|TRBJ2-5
CASRARTGGETQYF
TGTGCCAGCAGAGCGCGGACAGGGGGAGAGACCCAGTACTTC
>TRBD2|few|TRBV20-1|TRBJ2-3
CSAGSYGTRADTQYF
TGCAGTGCTGGAAGTTACGGGACTAGGGCAGATACGCAGTATTTT
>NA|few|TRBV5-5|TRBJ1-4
CASSFARTNEKLFF
TGTGCCAGCAGCTTTGCCCGAACTAATGAAAAACTGTTTTTT
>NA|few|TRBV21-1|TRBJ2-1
CASTPRDRPGNEQFF
TGTGCCAGCACCCCCCGGGACAGGCCCGGCAATGAGCAGTTCTTC
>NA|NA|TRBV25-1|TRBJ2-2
CASSRHQGTGELFF
TGTGCCAGCAGTCGACACCAGGGGACCGGGGAGCTGTTTTTT
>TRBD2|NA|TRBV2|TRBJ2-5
CASRGSGRAETQYF
TGTGCCAGCAGGGGTAGCGGGAGGGCGGAGACCCAGTACTTC
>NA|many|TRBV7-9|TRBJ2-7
CASSRGHEQYF
TGTGCCAGCAGCCGCGGTCACGAGCAGTACTTC
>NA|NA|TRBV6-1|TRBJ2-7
CASRRSPDGSYEQYF
TGTGCCAGCAGAAGGAGCCCGGACGGCTCCTACGAGCAGTACTTC
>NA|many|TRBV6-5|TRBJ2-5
CASSYTIRETQYF
TGTGCCAGCAGTTACACCATACGGGAGACCCAGTACTTC
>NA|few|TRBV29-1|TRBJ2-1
CSVDPGLSPNNEQFF
TGCAGCGTTGATCCGGGGTTAAGTCCAAACAATGAGCAGTTCTTC
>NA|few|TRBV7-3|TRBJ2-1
CASSLHQSLYNEQFF
TGTGCCAGCAGTTTACACCAATCACTCTACAATGAGCAGTTCTTC
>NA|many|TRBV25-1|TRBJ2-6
CASSPSAGSGANVLTF
TGTGCCAGCAGTCCCTCGGCAGGATCCGGGGCCAACGTCCTGACTTTC
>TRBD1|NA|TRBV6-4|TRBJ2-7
CARPCSLGQQLYEQYF
TGTGCCAGACCGTGCTCCCTGGGACAGCAACTTTACGAGCAGTACTTC
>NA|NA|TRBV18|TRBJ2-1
CASSPGQGGNNEQFF
TGTGCCAGCTCACCAGGGCAGGGTGGCAACAATGAGCAGTTCTTC
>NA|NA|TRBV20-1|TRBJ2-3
CSARDFRTDKNLGTDTQYF
TGCAGTGCTAGAGATTTTAGAACAGACAAAAATTTAGGGACAGATACGCAGTATTTT
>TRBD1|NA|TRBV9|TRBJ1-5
CASSSRDRGDQPQHF
TGTGCCAGCAGCTCCCGGGACAGGGGTGACCAGCCCCAGCATTTT
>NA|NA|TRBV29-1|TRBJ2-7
CSVEDLGSPYEQYF
TGCAGCGTTGAAGATCTTGGTTCCCCCTACGAGCAGTACTTC
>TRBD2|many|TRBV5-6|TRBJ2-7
CASSLLAGGSYEQYF
TGTGCCAGCAGCTTATTAGCGGGAGGCTCCTACGAGCAGTACTTC
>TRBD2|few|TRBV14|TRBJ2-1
CASSQDWGGLSYNEQFF
TGTGCCAGCAGCCAAGATTGGGGGGGACTATCTTACAATGAGCAGTTCTTC
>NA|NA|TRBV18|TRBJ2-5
CASSPDSYQETQYF
TGTGCCAGCTCACCAGACAGCTACCAAGAGACCCAGTACTTC
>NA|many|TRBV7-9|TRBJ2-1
CASSNWTAPEQFF
TGTGCCAGCAGCAACTGGACGGCCCCCGAGCAGTTCTTC
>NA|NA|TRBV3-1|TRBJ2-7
CASSQASGGTSYEQYF
TGTGCCAGCAGCCAAGCTTCAGGGGGGACGTCCTACGAGCAGTACTTC
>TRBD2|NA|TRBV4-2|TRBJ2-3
CASSQEGLAGGPGADTQYF
TGTGCCAGCAGCCAAGAAGGACTAGCGGGGGGACCGGGGGCAGATACGCAGTATTTT
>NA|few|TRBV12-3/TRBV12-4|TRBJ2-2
CASSHGTATGELFF
TGTGCCAGCAGCCATGGAACTGCGACCGGGGAGCTGTTTTTT
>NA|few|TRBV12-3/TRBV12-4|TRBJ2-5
CASSPNGASQETQYF
TGTGCCAGCAGCCCGAACGGGGCTTCTCAAGAGACCCAGTACTTC
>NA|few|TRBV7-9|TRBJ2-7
CASSNMDSTHEQYF
TGTGCCAGCAGCAACATGGACAGCACTCACGAGCAGTACTTC
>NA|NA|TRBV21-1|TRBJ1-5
CASSKHGGYNQPQHF
TGTGCCAGCAGCAAACACGGAGGGTACAATCAGCCCCAGCATTTT
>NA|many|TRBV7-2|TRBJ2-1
CASSVQGVYNEQFF
TGTGCCAGCAGCGTCCAGGGAGTATACAATGAGCAGTTCTTC
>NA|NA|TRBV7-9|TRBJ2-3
CATQGGEGTDTQYF
TGTGCCACCCAGGGGGGGGAGGGCACAGATACGCAGTATTTT
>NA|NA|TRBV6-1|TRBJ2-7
CASSVSQSSYEQYF
TGTGCCAGCAGTGTATCCCAAAGCTCCTACGAGCAGTACTTC
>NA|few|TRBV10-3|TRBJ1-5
CAISLTPGFNQPQHF
TGTGCCATCAGCCTGACACCGGGGTTCAATCAGCCCCAGCATTTT
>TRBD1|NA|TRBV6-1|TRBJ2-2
CASRERQGVTGELFF
TGTGCCAGCAGGGAACGACAGGGAGTCACCGGGGAGCTGTTTTTT
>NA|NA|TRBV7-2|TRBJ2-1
CASSFPNSHGEQFF
TGTGCCAGCAGCTTCCCAAACTCGCACGGGGAGCAGTTCTTC
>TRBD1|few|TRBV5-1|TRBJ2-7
CASSLATGQGDSYEQYF
TGCGCCAGCAGCTTGGCAACCGGACAGGGGGACTCCTACGAGCAGTACTTC
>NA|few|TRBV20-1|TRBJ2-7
CSARVGGLGEQYF
TGCAGTGCTAGAGTTGGGGGGCTTGGGGAGCAGTACTTC
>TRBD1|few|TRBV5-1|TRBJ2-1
CASSLGGQGGNEQFF
TGCGCCAGCAGCTTGGGGGGACAGGGAGGTAATGAGCAGTTCTTC
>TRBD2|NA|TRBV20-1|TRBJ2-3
CSAREGGRGTQYF
TGCAGTGCTAGAGAGGGCGGGAGGGGTACGCAGTATTTT
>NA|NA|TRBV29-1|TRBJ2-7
CSVEVGLRGEQYF
TGCAGCGTTGAAGTGGGCTTACGGGGCGAGCAGTACTTC
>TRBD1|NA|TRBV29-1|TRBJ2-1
CSVDWPNRGRGGEQFF
TGCAGCGTTGACTGGCCCAACAGGGGGCGGGGTGGTGAGCAGTTCTTC
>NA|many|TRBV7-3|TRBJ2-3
CASSLTPQDTQYF
TGTGCCAGCAGCTTAACGCCACAAGATACGCAGTATTTT
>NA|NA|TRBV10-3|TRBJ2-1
CAISEREASEQFF
TGTGCCATCAGTGAGCGGGAAGCCAGTGAGCAGTTCTTC
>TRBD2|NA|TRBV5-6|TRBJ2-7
CASSLFLAGHYEQYF
TGTGCCAGCAGCTTGTTTCTAGCGGGGCACTACGAGCAGTACTTC
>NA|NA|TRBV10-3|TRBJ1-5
CAISPGPSNQPQHF
TGTGCCATCAGTCCAGGACCAAGCAATCAGCCCCAGCATTTT